The clone carrying this T cell receptor beta chain turned up a few times. MiXCR, run by TCRdb on the RT-PCR reads, gives a single entry per CDR3 protein. The sample includes some 880,000 distinct CDR3 sequences, 15% to 20% of them seen just once. This sample stems from a study of patients and donors after allogeneic stem cell transplantation. CDR3 length: 17 residues. The V gene end was trimmed by 5 bases and the J gene end by 4 bases; junction bases not matched to a gene: 10. Germline CDR1 reads SGHVS; CDR2 reads FQNEAQ. This chain uses TRBV7-8 with TRBJ2-3; 12 bases fit TRBD2. The sequenced material came from blood, either unsorted or a sorted T cell fraction (not recorded which). The TCR originated in a human donor who was either an allogeneic HSCT recipient or a stem cell or donor lymphocyte infusion donor (not recorded which). It is not recorded whose cells these are; they may come from a transplant donor. CDR3 in amino acids: CASSPGLAGITSDTQYF. In nucleotides, the CDR3 is TGTGCCAGCAGCCCCGGACTAGCGGGAATCACTTCAGATACGCAGTATTTT.